The 14 T cell receptor beta chains reported below all come from one sample, sequenced in a study of blood T cell repertoires in COVID-19. The data were produced by immunoSEQ multiplex PCR, yet TCRdb's version contains in-frame clones alone and is incomplete. The table includes approximately 100,000 clones, nearly 90% detected once. The sequencing input was peripheral blood. The origin of the receptors is a man in his 70s with acute or convalescent COVID-19.

The rearrangement uses TRBV13 and TRBJ1-3, with a weak D call TRBD1 (6 bases). Between the trimmed V and J ends, which lost 5 bases and 6 bases, there was a span of 17 bases. CDR3 length: 15 amino acids. CDR1 is PRHDT, CDR2 FYEKMQ, per germline (reference sequence). Here the CDR3 DNA reads TGTGCCAGCAGCCGCTGGGGGGGCAAGGAAAACACCATATATTTT. Amino acids: CASSRWGGKENTIYF.

The genes are TRBV27 and TRBJ1-1, with no clear D. Germline V gene sequence: CDR1 MNHEY, CDR2 SMNVEV (reference sequence). V was clipped by 2 bases and J by 1 base, with 8 bases between them. CDR3 length: 14 residues. CDR3 DNA sequence: TGTGCCAGCAGTTTAACAGCATCGAACACTGAAGCTTTCTTT. Translation: CASSLTASNTEAFF.

The V gene is TRBV28, the J gene TRBJ2-3; perhaps TRBD2 as D (6 bases). The CDR3 loop spans 13 amino acids. The ends were cut back, 6 bases at V and 9 bases at J, with 16 bases in the middle. Germline V CDR1 and CDR2: MDHEN, SYDVKM. The CDR3 coding sequence is TGTGCCAGCAGGGTAGGCGGGGTGAAGACGCAGTATTTT. It is translated as CASRVGGVKTQYF.

The CDR3 protein is CASSLEVAGAKETQYF. CDR3 DNA: TGCGCCAGCAGCTTGGAGGTAGCGGGGGCGAAAGAGACCCAGTACTTC. The chain links TRBV5-1 to TRBJ2-5; 9 nucleotides match TRBD2. The CDR3 runs to 16 residues. Germline CDR1 is SGHRS and CDR2 is YFSETQ. With V trimmed by 0 bases and J by 3 bases, 6 bases remained unmatched. The complete variable domain, with remaining parts taken from reference TRBV5-1 and TRBJ2-5, reads KAGVTQTPRYLIKTRGQQVTLSCSPISGHRSVSWYQQTPGQGLQFLFEYFSETQRNKGNFPGRFSGRQFSNSRSEMNVSTLELGDSALYLCASSLEVAGAKETQYFGPGTRLLVL.

The CDR3 reads CASSYSMGAEGGTQYF. CDR3 in DNA: TGTGCCAGCAGTTACTCGATGGGGGCCGAAGGCGGTACGCAGTATTTT. This chain connects TRBV6-5 to TRBJ2-3, with D maybe TRBD1 (6 bases). CDR1 MNHEY and CDR2 SVGAGI come from the germline V gene. V dropped 0 bases and J dropped 8 bases, with 18 bases sitting between them. The length of the CDR3 is 16 residues.

In this sample, this clone turned up once. The chain uses TRBV2 and TRBJ1-6; 9 nucleotides match TRBD1. CDR1 is SNHLY, CDR2 FYNNEI, per germline. This CDR3 region has 18 residues. V was clipped by 5 bases and J by 9 bases; unmatched bases: 17. The CDR3 DNA reads as TGTGCCAGCAGTCCTGGGAGGACAGGGGAGGTTGTACGTTCACCCCTCCACTTT. Encoded protein: CASSPGRTGEVVRSPLHF.

This chain joins TRBV7-9 and TRBJ1-2; 8 nucleotides match TRBD1. The CDR3 loop spans 17 amino acids. The V gene end was trimmed by 2 bases and the J gene end by 2 bases; junction bases not matched to a gene: 10. Germline V gives CDR1 SEHNR, CDR2 FQNEAQ (reference sequence). This CDR3 is CASSLTGTGKDNYGYTF. CDR3 nucleotides: TGTGCCAGCAGCTTAACCGGGACAGGCAAGGACAACTATGGCTACACCTTC.

V is TRBV2 and J is TRBJ1-2; 7 nucleotides align to TRBD1. CDR3 size: 13 residues. J lost 7 bases, V lost 6 bases, and 8 bases had no gene match. In germline, CDR1 is SNHLY, CDR2 FYNNEI. Here the CDR3 reads CASRSGTVSGYTF. The CDR3 nucleotides are TGTGCCAGCAGATCCGGGACAGTCTCTGGCTACACCTTC.

The chain joins TRBV2 to TRBJ2-1; D is possibly TRBD1 (5 bases). There are 15 residues in the CDR3. Germline values: CDR1 SNHLY, CDR2 FYNNEI. The germline V and J ends were trimmed by 8 bases and 3 bases, with 17 bases remaining between them. The CDR3 DNA follows: TGTGCCAGCTCCGGAGCAAGGGGATTCTACAATGAGCAGTTCTTC. Its protein is CASSGARGFYNEQFF.

This chain connects TRBV30 to TRBJ1-4; tentative D call: TRBD1 (5 bases). Germline V lookup: CDR1 GTSNPN, CDR2 SVGIG (reference sequence). There are 15 residues in the CDR3. V was trimmed by 1 base and J by 0 bases, leaving 9 bases between them. The DNA of the CDR3 is TGTGCCTGGAGTGAGGGGACTCCAACTAATGAAAAACTGTTTTTT. This codes for CAWSEGTPTNEKLFF. The variable domain in full, completed from reference TRBV30 and TRBJ1-4, reads SQTIHQWPATLVQPVGSPLSLECTVEGTSNPNLYWYRQAAGRGLQLLFYSVGIGQISSEVPQNLSASRPQDRQFILSSKKLLLSDSGFYLCAWSEGTPTNEKLFFGSGTQLSVL.

Within the sample, this clone is medium-sized. The chain links TRBV29-1 to TRBJ1-2; 8 nucleotides match TRBD1. Trimming cost V 5 bases and J 6 bases; bases outside gene matches: 5. This CDR3 is 12 amino acids long. The germline V gene encodes CDR1 SQVTM and CDR2 ANQGSEA. The CDR3 nucleotides are TGCAGCGTTCGCAGGGGGCGGGATGGCTACACCTTC. Translation gives CSVRRGRDGYTF.

The chain joins TRBV5-1 to TRBJ2-1, with unresolved D. Germline V gives CDR1 SGHRS, CDR2 YFSETQ. Trimming took 0 bases from V and 7 from J, leaving 8 bases between them. This CDR3 region has 13 residues. CDR3 DNA: TGCGCCAGCAGCTTGGGAGCGAGGAATGAGCAGTTCTTC. This codes for CASSLGARNEQFF. Filled out from reference TRBV5-1 and TRBJ2-1, the complete variable domain reads KAGVTQTPRYLIKTRGQQVTLSCSPISGHRSVSWYQQTPGQGLQFLFEYFSETQRNKGNFPGRFSGRQFSNSRSEMNVSTLELGDSALYLCASSLGARNEQFFGPGTRLTVL.

Only one count was recorded for this clone. The J gene is TRBJ2-5, the V gene TRBV19; 7 bases map to TRBD2. Per germline, CDR1 LNHDA and CDR2 SQIVND (reference sequence). The CDR3 has 16 residues. Germline trimming cut 5 bases from V and 3 bases from J; bases unmatched to any gene: 12. Written as DNA, the CDR3 is TGTGCCAGTAGTTCCCTCGGGACTACAACTAAAGAGACCCAGTACTTC. This sequence encodes CASSSLGTTTKETQYF.

Written as DNA, the CDR3 is TGTGCCAGCAGTTATAATGGGGGGAAAGAGACCCAGTACTTC. Encoded protein: CASSYNGGKETQYF. The J gene is TRBJ2-5, the V gene TRBV6-2 or TRBV6-3, with D possibly being TRBD2 (6 bases). V lost 3 bases, J lost 3 bases, and 11 bases lay in between. The CDR3 totals 14 residues. Germline CDR1 is MNHEY and CDR2 is SVGEGT.